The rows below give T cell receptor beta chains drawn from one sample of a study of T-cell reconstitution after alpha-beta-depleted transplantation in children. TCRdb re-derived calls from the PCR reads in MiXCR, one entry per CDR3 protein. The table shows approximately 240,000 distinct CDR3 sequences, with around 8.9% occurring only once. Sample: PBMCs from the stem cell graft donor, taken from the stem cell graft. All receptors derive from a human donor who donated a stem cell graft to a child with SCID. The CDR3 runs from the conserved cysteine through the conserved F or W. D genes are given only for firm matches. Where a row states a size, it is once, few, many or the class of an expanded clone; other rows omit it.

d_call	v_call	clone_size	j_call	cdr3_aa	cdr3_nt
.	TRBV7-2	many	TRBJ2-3	CASRNPPNTQYF	TGTGCCAGCCGGAACCCCCCCAATACGCAGTATTTT
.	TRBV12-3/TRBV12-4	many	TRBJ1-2	CASSQGANYGYTF	TGTGCCAGCAGCCAAGGAGCTAACTATGGCTACACCTTC
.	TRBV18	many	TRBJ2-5	CASSLVGMKETQYF	TGTGCCAGCTCACTTGTCGGGATGAAAGAGACCCAGTACTTC
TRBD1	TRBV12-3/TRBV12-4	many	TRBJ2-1	CASNQRQGDYDNEQFF	TGTGCCAGCAATCAACGACAGGGCGATTATGACAATGAGCAGTTCTTC
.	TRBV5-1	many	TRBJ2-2	CASSQQGHGGELFF	TGCGCCAGCAGCCAACAGGGTCACGGCGGGGAGCTGTTTTTT
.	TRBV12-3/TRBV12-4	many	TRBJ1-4	CASRSQDYFNEKLFF	TGTGCCAGCAGGTCCCAAGACTACTTTAATGAAAAACTGTTTTTT
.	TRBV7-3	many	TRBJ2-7	CASSLRAGDSYEQYF	TGTGCCAGCAGCTTAAGGGCAGGGGACTCCTACGAGCAGTACTTC
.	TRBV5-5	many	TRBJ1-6	CASSLAGGRIYLPLHF	TGTGCCAGCAGCTTGGCCGGGGGGAGGATATATCTTCCCCTCCACTTT
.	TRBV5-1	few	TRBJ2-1	CASSLRSENNEQFF	TGCGCCAGCAGCTTGCGGTCTGAGAACAATGAGCAGTTCTTC
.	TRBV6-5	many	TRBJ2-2	CASSYSWTAGELFF	TGTGCCAGCAGTTACTCCTGGACAGCTGGGGAGCTGTTTTTT
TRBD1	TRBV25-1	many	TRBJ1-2	CASRGTGFHYGYTF	TGTGCCAGCAGAGGGACAGGGTTTCACTATGGCTACACCTTC
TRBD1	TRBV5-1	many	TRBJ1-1	CASRPSGGYTEAFF	TGCGCCAGCAGACCCTCAGGGGGCTACACTGAAGCTTTCTTT
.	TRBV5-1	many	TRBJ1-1	CASSYLQGNTEAFF	TGCGCCAGCAGCTATTTACAGGGGAACACTGAAGCTTTCTTT
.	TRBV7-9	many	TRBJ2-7	CASSPTFQSSYEQYF	TGTGCCAGCAGCCCCACGTTTCAGTCTTCCTACGAGCAGTACTTC
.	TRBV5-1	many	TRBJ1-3	CASSLEGGTGNTIYF	TGCGCCAGCAGCTTGGAGGGGGGAACTGGAAACACCATATATTTT
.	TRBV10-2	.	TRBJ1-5	CASSEFPSNQPQHF	TGCGCCAGCAGTGAGTTCCCGAGCAATCAGCCCCAGCATTTT
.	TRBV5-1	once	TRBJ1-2	CASSRDGDYDYTF	TGCGCCAGCAGCCGGGACGGCGACTATGACTACACCTTC
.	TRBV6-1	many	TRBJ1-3	CASSGILTGRSGNTIYF	TGTGCCAGCAGTGGCATTCTAACAGGGCGCTCTGGAAACACCATATATTTT
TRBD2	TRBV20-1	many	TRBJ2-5	CSAIAGTSRETQYF	TGCAGTGCTATCGCCGGGACTAGCCGCGAGACCCAGTACTTC
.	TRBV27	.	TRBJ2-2	CASSLRSLVSNTGELFF	TGTGCCAGCAGTTTGAGATCCTTGGTATCGAACACCGGGGAGCTGTTTTTT
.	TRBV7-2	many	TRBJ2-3	CASSSRGRGSTDTQYF	TGTGCCAGCAGCTCCAGGGGAAGGGGCTCAACAGATACGCAGTATTTT
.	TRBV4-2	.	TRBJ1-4	CASSLPGAANEKLFF	TGTGCCAGCAGCCTTCCCGGGGCAGCGAATGAAAAACTGTTTTTT
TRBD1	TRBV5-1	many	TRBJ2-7	CASSLQGTDLYEQYF	TGCGCCAGCAGCTTGCAGGGGACAGACCTCTACGAGCAGTACTTC
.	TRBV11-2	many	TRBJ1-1	CASSSSGAYTEAFF	TGTGCCAGCAGCTCAAGTGGGGCGTACACTGAAGCTTTCTTT
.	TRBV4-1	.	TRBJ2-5	CASSQDQGIQETQYF	TGCGCCAGCAGCCAAGATCAGGGAATACAAGAGACCCAGTACTTC
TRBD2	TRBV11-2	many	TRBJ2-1	CASSFRRGLVNEQFF	TGTGCCAGCAGCTTCCGGAGGGGACTAGTGAATGAGCAGTTCTTC
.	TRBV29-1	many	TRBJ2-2	CSVECRIKNTGELFF	TGCAGCGTTGAATGCAGAATTAAAAACACCGGGGAGCTGTTTTTT
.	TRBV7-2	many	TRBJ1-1	CASSLGVSQSLKEAFF	TGTGCCAGCAGCTTAGGAGTCAGCCAGAGCCTCAAAGAAGCTTTCTTT
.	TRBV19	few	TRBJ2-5	CASSIGAGQETQYF	TGTGCCAGTAGTATCGGAGCGGGCCAAGAGACCCAGTACTTC
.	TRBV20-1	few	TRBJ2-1	CSALRPVNEQFF	TGCAGTGCCCTCCGCCCAGTCAATGAGCAGTTCTTC
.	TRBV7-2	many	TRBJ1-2	CASSTVNYGYTF	TGTGCCAGCTCGACAGTCAACTATGGCTACACCTTC
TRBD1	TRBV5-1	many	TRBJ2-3	CASSLAGQDTDTQYF	TGCGCCAGCAGCTTGGCCGGACAGGACACAGATACGCAGTATTTT
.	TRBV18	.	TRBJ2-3	CASSHGYTRDTQYF	TGTGCCAGCTCGCACGGTTACACGAGGGATACGCAGTATTTT
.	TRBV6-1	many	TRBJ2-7	CASKDSLGPLPQLHEQYF	TGTGCCAGCAAGGATTCCTTGGGGCCCTTACCCCAGTTGCACGAGCAGTACTTC
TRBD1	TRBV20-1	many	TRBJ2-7	CSANGQGTYEQYF	TGCAGTGCTAACGGACAGGGGACCTACGAGCAGTACTTC
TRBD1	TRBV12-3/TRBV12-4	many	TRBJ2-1	CASSPTGAKNEQFF	TGTGCCAGCAGTCCGACAGGGGCCAAGAATGAGCAGTTCTTC
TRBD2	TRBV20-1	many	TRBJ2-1	CSARDVWLAGGNEQFF	TGCAGTGCTAGAGATGTGTGGTTAGCGGGGGGCAATGAGCAGTTCTTC